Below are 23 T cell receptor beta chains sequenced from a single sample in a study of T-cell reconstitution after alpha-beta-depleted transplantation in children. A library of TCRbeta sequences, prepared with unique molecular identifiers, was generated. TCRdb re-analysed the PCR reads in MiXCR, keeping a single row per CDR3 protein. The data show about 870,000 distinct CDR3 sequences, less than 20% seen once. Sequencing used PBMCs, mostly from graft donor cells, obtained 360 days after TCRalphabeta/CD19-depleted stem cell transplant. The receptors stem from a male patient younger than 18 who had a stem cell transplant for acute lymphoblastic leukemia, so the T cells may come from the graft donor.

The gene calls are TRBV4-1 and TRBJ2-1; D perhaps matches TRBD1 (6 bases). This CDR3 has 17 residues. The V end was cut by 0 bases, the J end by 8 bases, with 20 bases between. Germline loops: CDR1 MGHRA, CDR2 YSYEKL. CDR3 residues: CASSQEVGYRVGDEQFF. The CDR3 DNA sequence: TGCGCCAGCAGCCAAGAAGTGGGGTACAGGGTGGGCGATGAGCAGTTCTTC.

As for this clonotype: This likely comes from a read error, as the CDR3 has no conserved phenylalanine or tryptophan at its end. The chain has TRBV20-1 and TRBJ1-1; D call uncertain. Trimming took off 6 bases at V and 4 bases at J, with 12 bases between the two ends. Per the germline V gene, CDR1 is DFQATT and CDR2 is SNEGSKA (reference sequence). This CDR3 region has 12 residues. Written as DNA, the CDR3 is TGCAGTGCGCCCGGGGTGGTCACTGAAGCTTTCTAT. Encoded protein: CSAPGVVTEAFY.

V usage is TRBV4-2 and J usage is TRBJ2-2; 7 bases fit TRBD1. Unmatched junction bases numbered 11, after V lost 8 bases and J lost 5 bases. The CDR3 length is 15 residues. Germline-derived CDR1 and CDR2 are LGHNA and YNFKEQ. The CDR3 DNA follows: TGTGCCAGCGGGATGAGACAGGGATTTACCGGGGAGCTGTTTTTT. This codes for CASGMRQGFTGELFF.

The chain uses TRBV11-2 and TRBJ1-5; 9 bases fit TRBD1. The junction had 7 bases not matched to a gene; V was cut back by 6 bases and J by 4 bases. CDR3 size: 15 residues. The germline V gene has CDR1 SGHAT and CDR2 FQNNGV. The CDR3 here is CASRPDRGKNQPQHF. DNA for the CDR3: TGTGCCAGCAGACCTGACAGGGGGAAAAATCAGCCCCAGCATTTT.

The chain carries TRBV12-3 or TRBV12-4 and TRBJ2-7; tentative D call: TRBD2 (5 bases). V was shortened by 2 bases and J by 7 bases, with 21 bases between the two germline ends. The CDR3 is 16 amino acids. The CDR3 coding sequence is TGTGCCAGCAGTTTAACCCCACCTAGGTCTACGGGGGAGCAGTACTTC. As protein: CASSLTPPRSTGEQYF.

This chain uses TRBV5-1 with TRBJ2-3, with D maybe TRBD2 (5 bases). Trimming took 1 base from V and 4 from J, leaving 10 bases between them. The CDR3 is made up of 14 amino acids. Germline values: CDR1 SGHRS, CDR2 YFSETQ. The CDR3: CASSLTRTPDTQYF. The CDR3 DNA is TGCGCCAGCAGCTTGACTAGGACCCCAGATACGCAGTATTTT.

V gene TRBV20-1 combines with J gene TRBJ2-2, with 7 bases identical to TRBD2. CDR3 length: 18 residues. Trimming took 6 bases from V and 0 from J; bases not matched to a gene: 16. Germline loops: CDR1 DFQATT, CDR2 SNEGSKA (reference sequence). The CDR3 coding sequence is TGCAGTGCGCCGAATCCCCTAGCGGCAGCCGCGAACACCGGGGAGCTGTTTTTT. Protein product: CSAPNPLAAAANTGELFF.

CDR3 in amino acids: CATSRVRPGRDTQYF. The DNA for the CDR3 is TGTGCCACCAGCAGAGTGCGGCCAGGGAGGGATACGCAGTATTTT. The rearrangement uses TRBV15 and TRBJ2-3; tentative D call: TRBD2 (6 bases). V lost 1 base to trimming and J lost 6 bases, with 14 bases between them. The CDR3 consists of 15 residues. Germline V gene data show CDR1 as LNHNV and CDR2 as YYDKDF (reference sequence). The variable domain in full, completed from reference TRBV15 and TRBJ2-3, reads DAMVIQNPRYQVTQFGKPVTLSCSQTLNHNVMYWYQQKSSQAPKLLFHYYDKDFNNEADTPDNFQSRRPNTSFCFLDIRSPGLGDTAMYLCATSRVRPGRDTQYFGPGTRLTVL.

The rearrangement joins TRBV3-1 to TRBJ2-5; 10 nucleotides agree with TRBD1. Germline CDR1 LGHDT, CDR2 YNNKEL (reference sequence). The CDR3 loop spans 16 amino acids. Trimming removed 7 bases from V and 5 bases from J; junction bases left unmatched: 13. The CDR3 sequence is CASNSPGQGPSETQYF. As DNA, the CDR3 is TGTGCCAGCAACTCCCCGGGACAGGGGCCATCCGAGACCCAGTACTTC.

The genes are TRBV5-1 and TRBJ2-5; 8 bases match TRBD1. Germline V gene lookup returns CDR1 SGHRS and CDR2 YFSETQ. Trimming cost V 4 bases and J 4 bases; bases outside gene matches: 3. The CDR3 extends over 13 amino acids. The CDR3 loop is CASSTGQGETQYF. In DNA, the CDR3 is TGCGCCAGCAGCACCGGACAGGGAGAGACCCAGTACTTC. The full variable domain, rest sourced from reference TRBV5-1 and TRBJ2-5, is KAGVTQTPRYLIKTRGQQVTLSCSPISGHRSVSWYQQTPGQGLQFLFEYFSETQRNKGNFPGRFSGRQFSNSRSEMNVSTLELGDSALYLCASSTGQGETQYFGPGTRLLVL.

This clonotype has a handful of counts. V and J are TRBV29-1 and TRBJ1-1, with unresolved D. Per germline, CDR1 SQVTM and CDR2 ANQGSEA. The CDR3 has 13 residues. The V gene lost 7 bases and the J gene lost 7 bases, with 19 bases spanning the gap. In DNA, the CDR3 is TGCAGCGGAGTTGCGGGATATCGGGTTGAAGCTTTCTTT. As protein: CSGVAGYRVEAFF.

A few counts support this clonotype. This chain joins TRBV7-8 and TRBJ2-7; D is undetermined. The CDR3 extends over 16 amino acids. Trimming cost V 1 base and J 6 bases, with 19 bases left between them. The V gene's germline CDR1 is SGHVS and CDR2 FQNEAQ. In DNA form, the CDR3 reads TGTGCCAGCAGCTTAGTAACTTGGTCCCTTTTGGGCGAGCAGTACTTC. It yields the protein CASSLVTWSLLGEQYF.

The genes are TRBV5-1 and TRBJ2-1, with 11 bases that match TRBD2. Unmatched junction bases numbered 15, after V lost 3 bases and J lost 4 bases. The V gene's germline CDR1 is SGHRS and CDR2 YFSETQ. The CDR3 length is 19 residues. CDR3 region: CASSWGLVAGGSTYNEQFF. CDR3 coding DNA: TGCGCCAGCAGCTGGGGGCTGGTAGCGGGAGGGTCGACTTACAATGAGCAGTTCTTC.

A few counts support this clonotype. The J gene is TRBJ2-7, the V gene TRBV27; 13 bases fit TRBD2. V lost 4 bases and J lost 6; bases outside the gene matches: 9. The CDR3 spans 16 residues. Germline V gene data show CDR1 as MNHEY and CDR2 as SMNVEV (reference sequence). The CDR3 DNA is TGTGCCAGCAGTTCACTAGCGGGAGGGCCTTCTCCCGAGCAGTACTTC. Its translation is CASSSLAGGPSPEQYF.

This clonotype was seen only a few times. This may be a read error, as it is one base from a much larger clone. The CDR3: CASSPGLAGALEQYF. The CDR3 coding sequence is TGCGCCAGCAGCCCGGGACTAGCGGGAGCTCTCGAGCAGTACTTC. The chain recombines TRBV5-1 with TRBJ2-7; TRBD2 matches 14 bases. CDR1 is SGHRS, CDR2 YFSETQ, per germline. This CDR3 comprises 15 residues. The junction had 6 bases not matched to a gene; V was cut back by 4 bases and J by 6 bases.

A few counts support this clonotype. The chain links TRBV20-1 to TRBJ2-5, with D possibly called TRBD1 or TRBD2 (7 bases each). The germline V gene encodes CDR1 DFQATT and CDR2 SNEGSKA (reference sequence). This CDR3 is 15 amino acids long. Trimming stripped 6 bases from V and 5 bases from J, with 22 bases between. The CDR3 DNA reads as TGCAGTGCCCCTCGGGGGGACAGCCTCTCGGAGACCCAGTACTTC. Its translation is CSAPRGDSLSETQYF.

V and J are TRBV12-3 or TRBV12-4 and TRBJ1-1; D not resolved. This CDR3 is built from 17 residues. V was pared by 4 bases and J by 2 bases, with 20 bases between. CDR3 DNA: TGTGCCAGCAGTTCCCCCGCATTGGCCCGATTAAACACTGAAGCTTTCTTT. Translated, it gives CASSSPALARLNTEAFF.

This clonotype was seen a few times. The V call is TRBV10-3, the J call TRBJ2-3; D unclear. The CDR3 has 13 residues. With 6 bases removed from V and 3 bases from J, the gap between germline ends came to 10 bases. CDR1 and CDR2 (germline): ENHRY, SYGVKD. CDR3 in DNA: TGTGCCATCAGCGAAACGGCGACAGATACGCAGTATTTT. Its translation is CAISETATDTQYF.

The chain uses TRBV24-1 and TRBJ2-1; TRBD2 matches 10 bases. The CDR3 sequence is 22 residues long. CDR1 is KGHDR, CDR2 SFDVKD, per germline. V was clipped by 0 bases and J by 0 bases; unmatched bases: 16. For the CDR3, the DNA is TGTGCCACCAGTGATTTGCACGCTAGCGGGAGACGCTCGGGGCTCTCCTACAATGAGCAGTTCTTC. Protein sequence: CATSDLHASGRRSGLSYNEQFF.

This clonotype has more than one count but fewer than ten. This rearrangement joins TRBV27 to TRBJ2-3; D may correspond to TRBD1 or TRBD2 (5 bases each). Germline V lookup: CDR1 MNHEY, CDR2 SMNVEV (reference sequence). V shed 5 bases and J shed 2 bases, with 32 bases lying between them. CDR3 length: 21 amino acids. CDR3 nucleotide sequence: TGTGCCAGCAGTCAGACCAACCCGGGACCCCAGCAACCCCATCCCACAGATACGCAGTATTTT. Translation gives CASSQTNPGPQQPHPTDTQYF.

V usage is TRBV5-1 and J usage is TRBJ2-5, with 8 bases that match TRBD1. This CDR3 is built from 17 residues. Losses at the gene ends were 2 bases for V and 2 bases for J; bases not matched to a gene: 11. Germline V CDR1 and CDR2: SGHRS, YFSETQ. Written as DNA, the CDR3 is TGCGCCAGCAGCTTTCCCAGGGGGCGCATAGCACAAGAGACCCAGTACTTC. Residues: CASSFPRGRIAQETQYF.

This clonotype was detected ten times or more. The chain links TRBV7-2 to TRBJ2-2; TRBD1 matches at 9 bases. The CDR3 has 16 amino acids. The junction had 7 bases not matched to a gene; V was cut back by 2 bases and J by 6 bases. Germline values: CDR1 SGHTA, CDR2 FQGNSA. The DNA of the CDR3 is TGTGCCAGCAGCTTATTCGGGACAGGGCAGGCCGGGGAGCTGTTTTTT. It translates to CASSLFGTGQAGELFF.

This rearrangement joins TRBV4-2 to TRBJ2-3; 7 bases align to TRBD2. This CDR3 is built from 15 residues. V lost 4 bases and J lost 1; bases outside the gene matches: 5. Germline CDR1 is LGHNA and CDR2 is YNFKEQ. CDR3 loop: CASSPKGRGTDTQYF. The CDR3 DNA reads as TGTGCCAGCAGCCCCAAGGGGAGGGGCACAGATACGCAGTATTTT.